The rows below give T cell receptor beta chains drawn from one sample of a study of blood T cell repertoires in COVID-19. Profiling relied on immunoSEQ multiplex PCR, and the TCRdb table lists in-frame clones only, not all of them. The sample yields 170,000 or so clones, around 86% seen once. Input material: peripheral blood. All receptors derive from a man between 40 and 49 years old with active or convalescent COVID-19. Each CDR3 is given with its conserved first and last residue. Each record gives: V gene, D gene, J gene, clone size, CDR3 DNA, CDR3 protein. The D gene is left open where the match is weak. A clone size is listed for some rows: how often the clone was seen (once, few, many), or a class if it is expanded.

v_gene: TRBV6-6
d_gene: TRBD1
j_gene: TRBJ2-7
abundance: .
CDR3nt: TGTGCCAGCAGTCTGAGGACAGGGGACAAGAACGAGCAGTACTTC
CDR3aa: CASSLRTGDKNEQYF

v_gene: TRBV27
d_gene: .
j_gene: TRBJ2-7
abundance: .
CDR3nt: TGTGCCAGCAGTTTAACCGAGGCGGCCTCCGAGCAGTACTTC
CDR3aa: CASSLTEAASEQYF

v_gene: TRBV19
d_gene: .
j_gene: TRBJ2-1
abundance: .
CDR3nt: TGTGCCAGCGCCCATGGGGGGGGCCGAAACAATGAGCAGTTCTTC
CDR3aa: CASAHGGGRNNEQFF

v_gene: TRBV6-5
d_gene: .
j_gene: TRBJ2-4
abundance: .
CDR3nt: TGTGCCAGCAGAGCGGGACAAACCAAAAACATTCAGTACTTC
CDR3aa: CASRAGQTKNIQYF

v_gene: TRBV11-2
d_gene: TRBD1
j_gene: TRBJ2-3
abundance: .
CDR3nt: TGTGCCAGCAGCCACACCGGGACAGTGAGCACAGATACGCAGTATTTT
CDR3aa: CASSHTGTVSTDTQYF

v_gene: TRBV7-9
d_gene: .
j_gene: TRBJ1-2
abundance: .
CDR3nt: TGTGCCAGCAGCTTGTTCCAGAGGGATGGCTACACCTTC
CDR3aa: CASSLFQRDGYTF

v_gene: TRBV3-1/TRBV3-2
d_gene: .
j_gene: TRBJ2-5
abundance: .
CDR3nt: TGTGCCAGCAGCCCCTCGGCGGGGCACGAGACCCAGTACTTC
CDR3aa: CASSPSAGHETQYF

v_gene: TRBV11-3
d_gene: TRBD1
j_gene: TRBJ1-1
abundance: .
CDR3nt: TGTGCCAGCAGCTTAGTCGGACAGGAAGGTGAAGCTTTCTTT
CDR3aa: CASSLVGQEGEAFF

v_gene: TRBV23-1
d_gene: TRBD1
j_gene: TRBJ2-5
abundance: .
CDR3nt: TGCGCCAGCAGTCTTATGGGTGGGACAGGGGAAGAGACCCAGTACTTC
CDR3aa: CASSLMGGTGEETQYF

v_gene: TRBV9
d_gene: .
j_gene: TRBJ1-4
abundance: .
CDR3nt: TGTGCCAGCAGCGTACAGGGGAGGGGTGAAAAACTGTTTTTT
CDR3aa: CASSVQGRGEKLFF

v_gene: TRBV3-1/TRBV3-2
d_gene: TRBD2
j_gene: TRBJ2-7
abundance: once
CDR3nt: TGTGCCAGCGGGGGGGGGAGCTCCTACGAGCAGTACTTC
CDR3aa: CASGGGSSYEQYF

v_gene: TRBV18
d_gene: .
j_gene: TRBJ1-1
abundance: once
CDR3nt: TGTGCCAGCTCACCAAGGGGAAAGAACACTGAAGCTTTCTTT
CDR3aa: CASSPRGKNTEAFF

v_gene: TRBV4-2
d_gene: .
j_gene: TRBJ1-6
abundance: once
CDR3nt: TGTGCCAGCAGCCAAGATAGGAGTGGCTCCTATAATTCACCCCTCCACTTT
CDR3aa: CASSQDRSGSYNSPLHF

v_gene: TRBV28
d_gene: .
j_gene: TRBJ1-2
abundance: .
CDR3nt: TGTGCCAGCAGTTTAAAGGCAGGGCCTGGCTACACCTTC
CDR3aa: CASSLKAGPGYTF

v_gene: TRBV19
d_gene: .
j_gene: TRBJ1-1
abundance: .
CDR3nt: TGTGCCAGTAGCAACCTTGGAGGGAAAGCTTTCTTT
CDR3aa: CASSNLGGKAFF

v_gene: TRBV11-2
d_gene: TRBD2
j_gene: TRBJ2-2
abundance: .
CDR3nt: TGTGCCAGCAGCCGACTAGCGATCACGAACACCGGGGAGCTGTTTTTT
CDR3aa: CASSRLAITNTGELFF

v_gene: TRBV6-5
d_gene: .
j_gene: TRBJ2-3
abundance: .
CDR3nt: TGTGCCAGCAGTTCGACTGGGGCAGGCACAGATACGCAGTATTTT
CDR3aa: CASSSTGAGTDTQYF